Presented here are 18 T cell receptor beta chains from one specimen sequenced in a study of blood T cell repertoires in COVID-19 (TCRdb year 2020). Receptor libraries were prepared by the immunoSEQ multiplex PCR assay. What TCRdb holds here is the immuneACCESS table cut down to in-frame rearrangements. Part of the clones is not present; checked against another copy, under half of the missing clones reflect an unresolved V gene, and the others are unexplained. A total of some 40,000 clones appear in this sample, 60% to 80% of them only once. Of the sample, 15% to 20% is held by the ten largest clones. The sample was peripheral blood. These TCRs come from a man between 65 and 80 years old with acute or convalescent COVID-19.

The V and J genes are TRBV5-1 and TRBJ1-4, with D hard to call. Trimming pared 0 bases from V and 5 bases from J, leaving 5 bases between. In germline, CDR1 is SGHRS, CDR2 YFSETQ. This CDR3 is 13 amino acids long. CDR3 DNA sequence: TGCGCCAGCAGCTTGGGTCGGAATGAAAAACTGTTTTTT. Translated: CASSLGRNEKLFF.

V gene TRBV27 combines with J gene TRBJ2-2, with D uncertain. The CDR3 totals 15 residues. V was shortened by 3 bases and J by 3 bases, with 11 bases between the two germline ends. Germline loops: CDR1 MNHEY, CDR2 SMNVEV (reference sequence). The CDR3 loop reads CASSFLSDHTGELFF. As DNA, the CDR3 is TGTGCCAGCAGTTTTTTAAGCGATCACACCGGGGAGCTGTTTTTT.

The rearrangement links TRBV7-2 to TRBJ2-4, with TRBD1 identical over 8 bases. This CDR3 spans 16 amino acids. Germline loops: CDR1 SGHTA, CDR2 FQGNSA. V lost 5 bases to trimming and J lost 6 bases; unmatched junction nucleotides: 12. The DNA for the CDR3 is TGTGCCAGCAGCCAGGCGGGTTCAGGGGGCCGAAACATTCAGTACTTC. It encodes CASSQAGSGGRNIQYF.

The gene calls are TRBV7-6 and TRBJ2-1; no definite D call. The germline V gene has CDR1 SGHVS and CDR2 FNYEAQ. The CDR3 totals 16 residues. The V end lost 1 base, the J end lost 1 base, and 11 bases lay between the germline ends. The CDR3 region has the DNA TGTGCCAGCAGCTTAGGACACGCATTTTCCTACAATGAGCAGTTCTTC. As protein: CASSLGHAFSYNEQFF.

This clone was picked up one time. The chain carries TRBV3-1 (or the pseudogene TRBV3-2) and TRBJ1-6, with 7 bases aligning to TRBD1. Looked up from germline, CDR1 is LGHDT and CDR2 is YNNKEL (reference sequence). This CDR3 comprises 17 residues. V lost 3 bases, J lost 6 bases, and 11 bases stayed unmatched. CDR3 protein: CASSHRHPGQINSPLHF. CDR3 in DNA: TGTGCCAGCAGCCACCGACACCCGGGACAGATTAATTCACCCCTCCACTTT.

In its sample, this clone was seen many times. This chain connects TRBV7-3 to TRBJ2-1; TRBD2 aligns across 11 bases. J gave up 8 bases and V 4 bases, and 10 bases lay outside the gene matches. CDR1 SGHTA and CDR2 FQGTGA come from the germline V gene. The CDR3 spans 16 residues. CDR3 sequence (DNA): TGTGCCAGCAGCTCATTAGCGGGGGGGCCTCGGGATGAGCAGTTCTTC. Protein: CASSSLAGGPRDEQFF.

J is TRBJ1-2 and V is TRBV4-2; D may be TRBD1 (5 bases). The V gene's germline CDR1 is LGHNA and CDR2 YNFKEQ. This CDR3 spans 15 amino acids. V dropped 4 bases and J dropped 5 bases, with 17 bases sitting between them. CDR3 DNA: TGTGCCAGCAGCCTTCAAGGGGCAGGGAAATATGGCTACACCTTC. It is translated as CASSLQGAGKYGYTF.

The chain uses TRBV12-2 and TRBJ1-2; the D call of TRBD1 is as the table states it, not checked on the DNA. TRBV12-2 constitutes a pseudogene. The CDR3 has 17 residues. The CDR3 DNA follows: TGTGCAAGTCGCTCATCCGACAGGGTCGGGGATCCGTATGGCTACACCTTC. Its translation is CASRSSDRVGDPYGYTF.

The chain couples TRBV7-7 to TRBJ1-2, with D unclear. Germline CDR1 SSHAT, CDR2 FNYEAQ (reference sequence). With 1 base removed from V and 5 bases from J, the gap between germline ends came to 17 bases. This CDR3 has 16 amino acids. DNA for the CDR3: TGTGCCAGCAGCTTAGGCTACCGGGAATTGGGGTATGGCTACACCTTC. Translating gives CASSLGYRELGYGYTF.

This chain joins TRBV7-2 and TRBJ1-1; maybe TRBD1 (6 bases). CDR3 length: 16 amino acids. Trimming took 5 bases from V and 0 from J, leaving 16 bases between them. Germline values: CDR1 SGHTA, CDR2 FQGNSA. The CDR3 DNA follows: TGTGCCAGCAGCCCCGCAACAGGGATCATGAACACTGAAGCTTTCTTT. Translation gives CASSPATGIMNTEAFF.

The chain combines TRBV5-1 with TRBJ1-3, with D possibly matching TRBD1 (5 bases). The germline CDR1 and CDR2 sequences are SGHRS and YFSETQ. This CDR3 spans 13 amino acids. The ends were cut back, 2 bases at V and 2 bases at J, with 5 bases in the middle. Written as DNA, the CDR3 is TGCGCCAGCAGCTTAGGGGCTGGAAACACCATATATTTT. It encodes CASSLGAGNTIYF.

This clone was observed a single time. V and J are TRBV5-5 and TRBJ1-2, with D possibly being TRBD1 (6 bases). V was clipped by 4 bases and J by 2 bases, with 9 bases between them. This CDR3 comprises 13 residues. Germline CDR1 reads SGHKS; CDR2 reads YYEKEE (reference sequence). The CDR3 sequence: CASSVTGNYGYTF. The CDR3 DNA is TGTGCCAGCAGCGTTACAGGGAACTATGGCTACACCTTC. Together with reference TRBV5-5 and TRBJ1-2, the CDR3 gives the full variable domain: DAGVTQSPTHLIKTRGQQVTLRCSPISGHKSVSWYQQVLGQGPQFIFQYYEKEERGRGNFPDRFSARQFPNYSSELNVNALLLGDSALYLCASSVTGNYGYTFGSGTRLTVV.

This chain connects TRBV28 to TRBJ1-2; no definite D call. The CDR3 runs 11 residues. Germline V gene data show CDR1 as MDHEN and CDR2 as SYDVKM. V was pared by 10 bases and J by 2 bases, with 8 bases between. The CDR3 bases are TGTGCCACCCTTGTCAACTATGGCTACACCTTC. Protein: CATLVNYGYTF.

This sequence joins TRBV2 and TRBJ1-2, with 8 bases matching TRBD1. Germline trimming cut 4 bases from V and 7 bases from J; bases unmatched to any gene: 8. The CDR3 covers 14 residues. Germline assignment: CDR1 SNHLY and CDR2 FYNNEI. The CDR3 reads CASSVQGAFGGYTF. The CDR3 DNA reads TGTGCCAGCAGTGTTCAGGGGGCTTTTGGTGGCTACACCTTC. Variable domain in full (rest from reference TRBV2 and TRBJ1-2): EPEVTQTPSHQVTQMGQEVILRCVPISNHLYFYWYRQILGQKVEFLVSFYNNEISEKSEIFDDQFSVERPDGSNFTLKIRSTKLEDSAMYFCASSVQGAFGGYTFGSGTRLTVV.

The rearrangement uses TRBV7-9 and TRBJ2-7; TRBD1 agrees at 8 bases. The CDR3 is 13 amino acids. Germline V lookup: CDR1 SEHNR, CDR2 FQNEAQ (reference sequence). After removal of 0 bases from V and 6 bases from J, the junction contained 1 base not matched to a gene. CDR3 sequence reads: CASSLATGAEQYF. The DNA of the CDR3 is TGTGCCAGCAGCTTAGCGACAGGGGCCGAGCAGTACTTC.

The gene calls are TRBV7-9 and TRBJ1-2; D not certain. The V gene's germline CDR1 is SEHNR and CDR2 FQNEAQ (reference sequence). Trimming stripped 3 bases from V and 2 bases from J, with 7 bases between. There are 13 residues in the CDR3. CDR3: CASSFPGNYGYTF. CDR3 nucleotides: TGTGCCAGCAGCTTTCCGGGAAACTATGGCTACACCTTC.

The J gene is TRBJ1-2, the V gene TRBV9; 9 nucleotides align to TRBD1. The J segment lost 5 bases and the V segment lost 4 bases, leaving 9 bases of the junction unmatched. CDR1 SGDLS and CDR2 YYNGEE come from the germline V gene. This CDR3 is 15 amino acids long. CDR3 residues: CASSSSPGQGYGYTF. The DNA of the CDR3 is TGTGCCAGCAGCTCCTCCCCGGGACAGGGTTATGGCTACACCTTC.

The rearrangement uses TRBV19 and TRBJ2-1, with TRBD1 matching 7 bases. The CDR3 length is 14 residues. In germline, CDR1 is LNHDA, CDR2 SQIVND (reference sequence). Unmatched junction bases numbered 6, after V lost 1 base and J lost 9 bases. The CDR3 spells CASSIGTGGGEQFF. The DNA for the CDR3 is TGTGCCAGTAGTATAGGGACAGGTGGTGGTGAGCAGTTCTTC.